This T cell receptor beta chain was identified during a study of T cells in narcolepsy. For the study at large: Healthy controls were enrolled alongside patients with narcolepsy type 1 or type 2. The study's findings and limits: Reportedly, autoreactive clonotypes were serially detected in patients' blood but not controls'. Same-patient CSF and blood CD4+ T cell clonotypes included HCRT-specific and TRIB2-specific autoreactive ones.

The table came from immunoSEQ multiplex PCR; TCRdb's copy has only in-frame clones and leaves some out. The sample shows under 35,000 clones, roughly 87% of them seen only once. Remarks on this clone: Its antigen is unidentified.

Specimen: memory (CD45RA-) CD4+ T cells from blood. The sequence derives from a human donor in good health.

CDR3 DNA: TGTGCCAGCAGTCCATCCGGGACAGGGAATAGCGAGCAGTACTTC. Translated, it gives CASSPSGTGNSEQYF. This chain links TRBV28 with TRBJ2-7; 9 nucleotides line up with TRBD1. This CDR3 is 15 amino acids long. Germline CDR1 is MDHEN and CDR2 is SYDVKM. Trimming took 5 bases from V and 6 from J; bases not matched to a gene: 11. The complete variable domain, with remaining parts taken from reference TRBV28 and TRBJ2-7, reads DVKVTQSSRYLVKRTGEKVFLECVQDMDHENMFWYRQDPGLGLRLIYFSYDVKMKEKGDIPEGYSVSREKKERFSLILESASTNQTSMYLCASSPSGTGNSEQYFGPGTRLTVT.